This TCR beta chain originates from a study of cytomegalovirus exposure and HLA in healthy donors. General study findings and limits: With later analysis, a missense DCLRE1C variant became linked to TCR beta V- and J-gene trimming. Cytomegalovirus-associated status was assigned to 164 TCR beta chains. TCR beta sequences reportedly predicted the HLA-A and HLA-B alleles of most subjects accurately.

With regard to this clone: Its antigen is unidentified.

V lost 1 base and J lost 4; bases outside the gene matches: 6. The CDR3 covers 16 residues. Germline lookup yields CDR1 MGHRA and CDR2 YSYEKL. Both 60 Vbeta primers and 13 Jbeta primers went into the PCR. Clones were read by immunoSEQ multiplex PCR, and TCRdb kept only the in-frame ones, dropping some. The table includes around 65,000 clones, about 75% detected once. At the time of sampling, donors were nominally healthy, though unrecorded immune exposures were likely. Sequencing was performed on PBMCs. J is TRBJ1-2 and V is TRBV4-1; 10 nucleotides agree with TRBD1. This clonotype was obtained from a woman aged 25 to 45 in good health and CMV-seropositive. CDR3 in DNA: TGCGCCAGCAGCCAAGGACAGGGGGCGCGTGGCTATGGCTACACCTTC. This encodes CASSQGQGARGYGYTF.